The sample holds many counts of the clone carrying this T cell receptor beta chain. This record comes from a study of HIV-infected children after antiretroviral therapy interruption. Study background: Recorded EBV and CMV exposure existed for most children.

Unique molecular identifiers were included in an RNA-based 3' RACE TCR library. One entry per CDR3 protein results from TCRdb running MiXCR on the 3' RACE reads. The table includes 70,000 to 90,000 distinct CDR3 sequences, about 7% detected once. The treatment was: PENTA 11 planned treatment interruption arm or continuous ART arm. Germline-derived CDR1 and CDR2 are SQVTM and ANQGSEA. J gave up 4 bases and V 7 bases, and 9 bases lay outside the gene matches. The CDR3 is made up of 13 amino acids. The sequencing used CD45RA+ CD4+ T cells from PBMCs, pooled from several time points, collected from a donor given antiretroviral therapy, either interrupted or continuous. Subset specified: naive CD4+ CD45RA+ CD45RO- T cells. The chain links TRBV29-1 to TRBJ1-1; 7 bases match TRBD1. This receptor was taken from a pool of human donors with HIV. CDR3 in amino acids: CSGDTGAATEAFF. DNA of the CDR3: TGCAGCGGTGATACAGGGGCGGCCACTGAAGCTTTCTTT.